This T cell receptor (beta chain) was recovered during a study of T cells after yellow fever vaccination. The CDR3 has 13 residues. V lost 0 bases and J lost 6, with 8 bases in between. The V gene's germline CDR1 is SGDLS and CDR2 YYNGEE. Each CDR3 protein gets one entry after TCRdb re-called the 5' RACE reads with MiXCR. The sample holds hundreds of thousands of distinct CDR3 sequences, over 5% seen once. This clonotype was picked up many times. The source material was PBMCs, sampled 5 days after the yellow fever booster vaccination. The TCR was taken from a man aged 25-40 years who received the YFV17D yellow fever vaccine. V usage is TRBV9 and J usage is TRBJ2-3; D unclear. In DNA form, the CDR3 reads TGTGCCAGCAGCGTAGTGGTGAGCGATACGCAGTATTTT. It codes for CASSVVVSDTQYF. The full variable domain, rest sourced from reference TRBV9 and TRBJ2-3, is DSGVTQTPKHLITATGQRVTLRCSPRSGDLSVYWYQQSLDQGLQFLIQYYNGEERAKGNILERFSAQQFPDLHSELNLSSLELGDSALYFCASSVVVSDTQYFGPGTRLTVL.